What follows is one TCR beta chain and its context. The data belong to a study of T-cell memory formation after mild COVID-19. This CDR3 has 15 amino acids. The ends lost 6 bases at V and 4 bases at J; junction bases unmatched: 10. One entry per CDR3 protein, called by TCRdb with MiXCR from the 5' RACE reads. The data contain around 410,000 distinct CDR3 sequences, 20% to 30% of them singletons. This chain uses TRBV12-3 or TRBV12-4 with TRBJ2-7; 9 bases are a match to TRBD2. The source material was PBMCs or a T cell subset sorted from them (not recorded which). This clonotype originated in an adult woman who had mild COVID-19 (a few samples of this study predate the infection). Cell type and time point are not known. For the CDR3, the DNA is TGTGCCAGCAGCCCTCATAGCGGGAGTTGGTACGAGCAGTACTTC. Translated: CASSPHSGSWYEQYF.